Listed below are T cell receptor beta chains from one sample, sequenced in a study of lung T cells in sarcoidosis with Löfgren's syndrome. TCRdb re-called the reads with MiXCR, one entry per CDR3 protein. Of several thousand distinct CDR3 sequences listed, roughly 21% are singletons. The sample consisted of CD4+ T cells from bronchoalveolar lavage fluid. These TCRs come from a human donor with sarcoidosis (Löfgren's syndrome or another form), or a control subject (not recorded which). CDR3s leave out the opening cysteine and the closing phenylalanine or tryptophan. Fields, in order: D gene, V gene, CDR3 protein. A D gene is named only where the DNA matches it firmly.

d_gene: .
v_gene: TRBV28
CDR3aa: ASTRGPNYGYT

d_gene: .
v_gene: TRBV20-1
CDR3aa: GAQRAGNQPQH

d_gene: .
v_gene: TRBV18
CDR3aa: ANSRRKVTDTQY

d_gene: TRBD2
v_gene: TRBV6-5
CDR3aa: ASSYSVGTSGGPFVAQY

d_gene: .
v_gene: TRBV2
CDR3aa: ASSTLTVGELF

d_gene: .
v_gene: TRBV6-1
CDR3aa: ASTWESTDTQY

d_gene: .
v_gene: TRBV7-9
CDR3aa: ASSSGTSADTQY

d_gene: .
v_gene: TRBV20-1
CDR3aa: SAGGSVTDTQY

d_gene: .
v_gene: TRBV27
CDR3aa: ASSRGRDYEQY

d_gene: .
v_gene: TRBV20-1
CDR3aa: GASRGQHTEAF

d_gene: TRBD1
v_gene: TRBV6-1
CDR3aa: ASSFALGQGKETQY

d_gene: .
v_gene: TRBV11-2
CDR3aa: ASSLELGGTQY

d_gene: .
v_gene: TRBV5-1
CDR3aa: ASSVGQNTEAF

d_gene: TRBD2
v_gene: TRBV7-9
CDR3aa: ASSHRLAVQETQY

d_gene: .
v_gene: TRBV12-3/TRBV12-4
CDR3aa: ASSSSTGRSINEQS

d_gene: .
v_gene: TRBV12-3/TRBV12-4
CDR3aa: ASSPPWSTDTQY

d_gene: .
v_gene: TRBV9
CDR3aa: ASSVGFAGPTEAF

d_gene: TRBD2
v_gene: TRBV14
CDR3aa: ASSQAWLAGATDTQY

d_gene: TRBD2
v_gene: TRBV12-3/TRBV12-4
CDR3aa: ASSTRGDGGKEAQY

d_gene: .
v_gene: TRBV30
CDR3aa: AWSGTVRNTIY

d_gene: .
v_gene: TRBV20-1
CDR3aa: SDDPQMNTEAF

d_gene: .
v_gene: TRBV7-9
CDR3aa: ASSPWTGGQY

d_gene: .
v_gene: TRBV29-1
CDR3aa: SVDSYNEQF

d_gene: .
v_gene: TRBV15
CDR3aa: ATSRDNQPQH

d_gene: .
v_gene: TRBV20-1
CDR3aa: SARAPRIEKLF

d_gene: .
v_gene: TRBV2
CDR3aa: ASRGDLGEKLF

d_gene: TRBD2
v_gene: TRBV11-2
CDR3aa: ASSLGLATNEQF

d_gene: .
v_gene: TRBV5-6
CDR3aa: ASSPGRNQPQH

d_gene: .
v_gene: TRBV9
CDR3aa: ASSPTGYEQY

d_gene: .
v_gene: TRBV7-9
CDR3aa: ASSVSLNYGYT

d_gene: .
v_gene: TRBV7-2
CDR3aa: ASSLGPYTDTQY

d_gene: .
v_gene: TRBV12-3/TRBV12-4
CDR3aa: ASRDTNYGYT

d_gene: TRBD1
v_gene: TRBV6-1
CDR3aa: ASSLQGNDGYT

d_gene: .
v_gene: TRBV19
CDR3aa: ASSIGVQGINEKLF

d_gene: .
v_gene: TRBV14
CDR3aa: ASSLLWDTQY

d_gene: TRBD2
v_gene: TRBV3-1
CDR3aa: AISSGGNQETQY

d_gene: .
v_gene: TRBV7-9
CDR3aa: ASSLAGTSYKQY

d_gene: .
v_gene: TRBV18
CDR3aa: ASSPDRSYGYT

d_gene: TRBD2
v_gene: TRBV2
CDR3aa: ASSKGTSGSNNEQF

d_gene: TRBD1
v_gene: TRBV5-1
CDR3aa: ASSFGTASGNTIY

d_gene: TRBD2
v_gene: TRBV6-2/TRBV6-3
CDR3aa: ASSSLAGGYEQY

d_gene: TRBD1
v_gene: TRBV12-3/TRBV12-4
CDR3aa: ASSLGQITEQY

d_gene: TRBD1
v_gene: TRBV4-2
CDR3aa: ASSQDRDRMNTEAF

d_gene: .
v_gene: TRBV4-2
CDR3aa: ASSQDRGGMNTEAF

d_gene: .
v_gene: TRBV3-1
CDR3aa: ASSLGNTEAF

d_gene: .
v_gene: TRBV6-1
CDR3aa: ASSPTRGADTQY

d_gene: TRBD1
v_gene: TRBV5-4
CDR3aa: ASSLAGGTYGYT

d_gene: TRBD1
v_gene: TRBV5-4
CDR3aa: ASKAGQGGTQY

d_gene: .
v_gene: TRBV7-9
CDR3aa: ASSLSGSALGGYT

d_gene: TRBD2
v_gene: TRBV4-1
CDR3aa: ASSQPSLGSRGTNTGELF

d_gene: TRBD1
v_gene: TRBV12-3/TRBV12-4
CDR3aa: ASSMWTGAVNTGELF

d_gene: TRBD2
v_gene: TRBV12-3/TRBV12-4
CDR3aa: ASSPSAGGPYTQY

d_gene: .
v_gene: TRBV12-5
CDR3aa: ASGLPGDSGDTQY

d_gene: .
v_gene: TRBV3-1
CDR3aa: ASSQKRQERTDTQH

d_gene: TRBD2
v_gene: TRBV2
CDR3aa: ASSEQSGGAETQY